This T cell receptor (beta chain) originates from a study of post-analysis software for immune sequencing data. The library was made from cDNA and included unique molecular identifiers. T cells numbering roughly 0.95 to 11 million gave rise to roughly 0.5 million cDNA molecules. One entry per CDR3 protein, called by TCRdb with MiXCR from the PCR reads. This sample has approximately 400,000 distinct CDR3 sequences, with roughly 35% found just once. Study-level results: F-measure co-clustering was strong for batch-matched samples. The study found significantly lower normalized Chao1 diversity in multiple sclerosis patients than in controls.

In regard to this clonotype: Its antigen remains unidentified.

The clonotype originates from a girl between 10 and 17 years old with multiple sclerosis. The sample comprised blood.

As DNA, the CDR3 is TGTGCCATCACGGACACGAAAGGCTACACCTTC. It specifies CAITDTKGYTF. The chain recombines TRBV7-9 with TRBJ1-2, with D possibly TRBD1 on 5 matching bases. V shed 10 bases and J shed 8 bases, with 14 bases lying between them. The CDR3 is 11 amino acids. Germline CDR1 is SEHNR and CDR2 is FQNEAQ (reference sequence).